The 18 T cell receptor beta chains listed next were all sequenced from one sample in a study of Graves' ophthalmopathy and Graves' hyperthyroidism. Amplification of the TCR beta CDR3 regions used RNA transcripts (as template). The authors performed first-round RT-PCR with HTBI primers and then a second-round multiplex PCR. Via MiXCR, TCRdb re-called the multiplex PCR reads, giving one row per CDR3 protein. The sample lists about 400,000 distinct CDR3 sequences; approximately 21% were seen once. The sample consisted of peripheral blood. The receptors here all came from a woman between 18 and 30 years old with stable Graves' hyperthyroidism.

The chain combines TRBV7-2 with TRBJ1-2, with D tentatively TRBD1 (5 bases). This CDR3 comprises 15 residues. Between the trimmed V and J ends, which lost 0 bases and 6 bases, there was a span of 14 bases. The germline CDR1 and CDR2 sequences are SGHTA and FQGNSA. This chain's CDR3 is CASSLAAGLGDGYTF. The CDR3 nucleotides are TGTGCCAGCAGCTTAGCCGCCGGGTTAGGGGATGGCTACACCTTC.

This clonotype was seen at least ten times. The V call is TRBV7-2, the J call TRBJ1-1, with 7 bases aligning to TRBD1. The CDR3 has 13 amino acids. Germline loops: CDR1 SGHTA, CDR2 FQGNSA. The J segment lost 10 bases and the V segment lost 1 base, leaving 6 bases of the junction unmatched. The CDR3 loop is CASSLEQGRVAFF. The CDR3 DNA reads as TGTGCCAGCAGCTTAGAACAGGGGAGGGTAGCTTTCTTT. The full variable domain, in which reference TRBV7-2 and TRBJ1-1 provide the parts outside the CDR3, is GAGVSQSPSNKVTEKGKDVELRCDPISGHTALYWYRQSLGQGLEFLIYFQGNSAPDKSGLPSDRFSAERTGGSVSTLTIQRTQQEDSAVYLCASSLEQGRVAFFGQGTRLTVV.

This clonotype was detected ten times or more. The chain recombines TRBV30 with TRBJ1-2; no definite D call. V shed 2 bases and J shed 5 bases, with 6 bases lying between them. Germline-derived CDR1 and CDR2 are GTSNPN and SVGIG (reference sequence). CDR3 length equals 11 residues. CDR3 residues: CAWSYGYGYTF. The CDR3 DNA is TGTGCCTGGAGTTACGGATATGGCTACACCTTC.

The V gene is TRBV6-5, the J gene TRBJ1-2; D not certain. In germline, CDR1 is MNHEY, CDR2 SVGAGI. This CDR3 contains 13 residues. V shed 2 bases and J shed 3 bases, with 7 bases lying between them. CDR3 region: CASSYARHYGYTF. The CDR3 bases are TGTGCCAGCAGTTACGCCAGACACTATGGCTACACCTTC.

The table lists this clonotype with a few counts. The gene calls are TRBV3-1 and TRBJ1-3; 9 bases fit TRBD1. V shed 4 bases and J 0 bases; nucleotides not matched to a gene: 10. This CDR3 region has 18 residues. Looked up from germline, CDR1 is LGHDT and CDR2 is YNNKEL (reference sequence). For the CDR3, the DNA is TGTGCCAGCAGCCGCCGAGGGACAGGGCTATTCTCTGGAAACACCATATATTTT. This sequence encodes CASSRRGTGLFSGNTIYF.

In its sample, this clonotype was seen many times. The CDR3 nucleotides are TGTGCCAGTAGTATGATAGGAGTGTACGAGCAGTACTTC. Translation: CASSMIGVYEQYF. This chain uses TRBV19 with TRBJ2-7; D gene ambiguous. V was clipped by 3 bases and J by 4 bases, with 10 bases between them. CDR1 and CDR2 (germline): LNHDA, SQIVND (reference sequence). The CDR3 is made up of 13 amino acids. Full variable domain (rest looked up from reference TRBV19 and TRBJ2-7): DGGITQSPKYLFRKEGQNVTLSCEQNLNHDAMYWYRQDPGQGLRLIYYSQIVNDFQKGDIAEGYSVSREKKESFPLTVTSAQKNPTAFYLCASSMIGVYEQYFGPGTRLTVT.

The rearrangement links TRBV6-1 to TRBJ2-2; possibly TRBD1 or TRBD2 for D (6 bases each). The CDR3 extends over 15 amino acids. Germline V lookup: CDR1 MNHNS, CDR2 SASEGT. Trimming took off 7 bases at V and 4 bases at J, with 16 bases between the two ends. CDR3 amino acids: CASTFGGQSTGELFF. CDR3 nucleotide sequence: TGTGCCAGCACCTTCGGGGGACAAAGCACCGGGGAGCTGTTTTTT.

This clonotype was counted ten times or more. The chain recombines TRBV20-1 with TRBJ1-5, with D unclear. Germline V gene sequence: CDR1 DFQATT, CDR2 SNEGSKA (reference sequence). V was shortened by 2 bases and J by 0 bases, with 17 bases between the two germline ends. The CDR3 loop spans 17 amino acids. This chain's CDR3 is CSARILFLPDSNQPQHF. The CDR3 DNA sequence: TGCAGTGCTAGAATTCTCTTCTTGCCCGATAGCAATCAGCCCCAGCATTTT.

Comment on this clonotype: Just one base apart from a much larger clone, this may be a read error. The CDR3 DNA reads TGTGCCAGCAGTTTAGTGGTGGCTGAACAAGAGACCCAGTACTTC. It encodes CASSLVVAEQETQYF. The chain carries TRBV28 and TRBJ2-5; D is unresolved. The CDR3 spans 15 residues. The germline V gene encodes CDR1 MDHEN and CDR2 SYDVKM. V lost 2 bases, J lost 2 bases, and 12 bases lay in between.

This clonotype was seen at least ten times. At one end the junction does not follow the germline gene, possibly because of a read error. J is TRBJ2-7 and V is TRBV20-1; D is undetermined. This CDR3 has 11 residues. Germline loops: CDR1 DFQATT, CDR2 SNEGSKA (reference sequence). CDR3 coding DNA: TGCAGTGCTCTCATCGGGTCCAGGCAACCTTTC. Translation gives CSALIGSRQPF.

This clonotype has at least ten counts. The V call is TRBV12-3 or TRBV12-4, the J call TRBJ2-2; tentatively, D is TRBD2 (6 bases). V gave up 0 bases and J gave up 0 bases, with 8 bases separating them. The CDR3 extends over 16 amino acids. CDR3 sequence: CASSLAGTSNTGELFF. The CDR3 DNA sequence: TGTGCCAGCAGTTTAGCCGGGACTTCGAACACCGGGGAGCTGTTTTTT.

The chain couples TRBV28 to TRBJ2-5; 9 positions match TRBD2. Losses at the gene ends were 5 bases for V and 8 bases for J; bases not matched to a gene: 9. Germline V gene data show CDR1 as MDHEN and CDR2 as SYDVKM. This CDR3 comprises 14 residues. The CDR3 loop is CASSLAGMTGTQYF. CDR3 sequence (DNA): TGTGCCAGCAGTCTAGCGGGGATGACCGGAACCCAGTACTTC. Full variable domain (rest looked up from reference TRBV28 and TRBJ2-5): DVKVTQSSRYLVKRTGEKVFLECVQDMDHENMFWYRQDPGLGLRLIYFSYDVKMKEKGDIPEGYSVSREKKERFSLILESASTNQTSMYLCASSLAGMTGTQYFGPGTRLLVL.

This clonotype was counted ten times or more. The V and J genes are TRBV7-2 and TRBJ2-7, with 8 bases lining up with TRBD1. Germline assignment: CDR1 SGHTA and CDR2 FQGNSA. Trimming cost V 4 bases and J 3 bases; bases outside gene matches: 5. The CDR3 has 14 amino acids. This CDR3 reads CASSYTGTGYEQYF. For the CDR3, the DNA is TGTGCCAGCAGCTATACCGGGACAGGCTACGAGCAGTACTTC. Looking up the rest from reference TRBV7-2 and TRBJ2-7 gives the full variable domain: GAGVSQSPSNKVTEKGKDVELRCDPISGHTALYWYRQSLGQGLEFLIYFQGNSAPDKSGLPSDRFSAERTGGSVSTLTIQRTQQEDSAVYLCASSYTGTGYEQYFGPGTRLTVT.

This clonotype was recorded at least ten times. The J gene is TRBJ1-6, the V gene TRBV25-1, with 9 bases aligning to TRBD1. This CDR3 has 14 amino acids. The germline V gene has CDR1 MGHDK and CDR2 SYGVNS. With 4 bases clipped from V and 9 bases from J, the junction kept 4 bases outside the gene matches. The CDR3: CASSGTGVGSPLHF. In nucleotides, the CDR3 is TGTGCCAGCAGTGGGACAGGGGTTGGTTCACCCCTCCACTTT.

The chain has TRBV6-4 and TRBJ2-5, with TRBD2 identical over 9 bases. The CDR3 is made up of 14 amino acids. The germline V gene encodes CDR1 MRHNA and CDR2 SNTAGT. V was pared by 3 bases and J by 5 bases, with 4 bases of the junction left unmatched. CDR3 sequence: CASSEGGGAETQYF. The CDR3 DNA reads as TGTGCCAGCAGTGAAGGCGGGGGGGCTGAGACCCAGTACTTC.

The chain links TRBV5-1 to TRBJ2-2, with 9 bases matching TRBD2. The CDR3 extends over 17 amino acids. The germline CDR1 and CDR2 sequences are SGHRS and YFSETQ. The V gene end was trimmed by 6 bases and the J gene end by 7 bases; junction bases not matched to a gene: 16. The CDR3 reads CASTKSGGLRLIGELFF. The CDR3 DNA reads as TGCGCCAGCACCAAAAGCGGGGGGCTCCGATTGATCGGGGAGCTGTTTTTT.

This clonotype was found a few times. CDR3: CASSEGHNSPLHF. The CDR3 coding sequence is TGTGCCAGCAGCGAGGGCCATAATTCACCCCTCCACTTT. The gene calls are TRBV11-2 and TRBJ1-6; D not certain. This CDR3 has 13 amino acids. Per germline, CDR1 SGHAT and CDR2 FQNNGV. Trimming removed 5 bases from V and 5 bases from J, with 7 bases in between.

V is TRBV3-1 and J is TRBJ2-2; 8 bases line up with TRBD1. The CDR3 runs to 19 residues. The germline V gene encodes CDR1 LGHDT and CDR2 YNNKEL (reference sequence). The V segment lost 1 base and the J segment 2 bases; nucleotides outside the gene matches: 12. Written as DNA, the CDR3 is TGTGCCAGCAGCCAAGTTCGTGTTCGGACAGGGCTAAACACCGGGGAGCTGTTTTTT. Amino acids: CASSQVRVRTGLNTGELFF. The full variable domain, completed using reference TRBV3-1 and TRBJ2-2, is DTAVSQTPKYLVTQMGNDKSIKCEQNLGHDTMYWYKQDSKKFLKIMFSYNNKELIINETVPNRFSPKSPDKAHLNLHINSLELGDSAVYFCASSQVRVRTGLNTGELFFGEGSRLTVL.